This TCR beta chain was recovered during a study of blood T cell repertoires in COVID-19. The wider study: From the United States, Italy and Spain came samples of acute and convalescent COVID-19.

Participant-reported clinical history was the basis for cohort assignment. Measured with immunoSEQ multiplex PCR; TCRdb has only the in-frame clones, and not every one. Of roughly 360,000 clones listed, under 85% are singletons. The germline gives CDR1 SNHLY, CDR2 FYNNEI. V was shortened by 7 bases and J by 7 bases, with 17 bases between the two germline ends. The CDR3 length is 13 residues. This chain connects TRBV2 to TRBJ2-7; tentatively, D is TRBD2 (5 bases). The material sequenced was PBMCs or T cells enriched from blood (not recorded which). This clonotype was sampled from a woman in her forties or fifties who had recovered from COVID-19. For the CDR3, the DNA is TGTGCCAGCACCGGCACGGCGGGTGGGGAGCAGTACTTC. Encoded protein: CASTGTAGGEQYF.